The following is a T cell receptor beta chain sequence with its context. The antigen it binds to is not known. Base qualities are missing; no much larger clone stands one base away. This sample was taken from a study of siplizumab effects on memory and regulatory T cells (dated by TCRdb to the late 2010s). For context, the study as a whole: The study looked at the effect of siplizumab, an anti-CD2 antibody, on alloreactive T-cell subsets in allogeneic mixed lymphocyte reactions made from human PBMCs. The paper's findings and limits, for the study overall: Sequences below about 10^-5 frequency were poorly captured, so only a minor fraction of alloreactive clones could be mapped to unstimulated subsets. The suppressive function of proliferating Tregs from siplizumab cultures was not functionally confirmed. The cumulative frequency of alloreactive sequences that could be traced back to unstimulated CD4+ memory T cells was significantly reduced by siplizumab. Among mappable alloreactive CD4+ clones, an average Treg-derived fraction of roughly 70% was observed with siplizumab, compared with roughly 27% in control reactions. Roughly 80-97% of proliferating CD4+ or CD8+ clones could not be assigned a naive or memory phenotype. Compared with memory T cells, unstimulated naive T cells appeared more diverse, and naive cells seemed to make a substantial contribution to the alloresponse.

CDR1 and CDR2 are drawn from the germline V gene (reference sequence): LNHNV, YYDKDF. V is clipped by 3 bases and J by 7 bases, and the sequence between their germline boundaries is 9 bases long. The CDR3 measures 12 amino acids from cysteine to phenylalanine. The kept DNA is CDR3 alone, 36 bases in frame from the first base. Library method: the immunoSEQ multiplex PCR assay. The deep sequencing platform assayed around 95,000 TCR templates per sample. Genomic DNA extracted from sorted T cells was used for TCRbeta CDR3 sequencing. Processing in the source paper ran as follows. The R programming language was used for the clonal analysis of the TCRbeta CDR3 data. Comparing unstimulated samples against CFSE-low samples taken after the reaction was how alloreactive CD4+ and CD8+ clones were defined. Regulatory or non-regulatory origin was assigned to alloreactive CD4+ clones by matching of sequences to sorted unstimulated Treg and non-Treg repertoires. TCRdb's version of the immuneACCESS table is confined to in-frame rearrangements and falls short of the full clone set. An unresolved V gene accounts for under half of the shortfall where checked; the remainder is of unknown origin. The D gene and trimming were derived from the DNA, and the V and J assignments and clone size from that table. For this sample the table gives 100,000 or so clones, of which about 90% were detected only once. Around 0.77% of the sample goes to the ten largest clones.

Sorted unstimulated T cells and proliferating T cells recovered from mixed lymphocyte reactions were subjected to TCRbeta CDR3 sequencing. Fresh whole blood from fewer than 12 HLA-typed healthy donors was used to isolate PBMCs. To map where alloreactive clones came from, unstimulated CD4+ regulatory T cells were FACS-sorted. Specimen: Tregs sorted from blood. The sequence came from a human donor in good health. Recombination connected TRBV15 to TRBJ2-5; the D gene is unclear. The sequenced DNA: TGTGCCACCAGCAGCCCCTCCCGGACCCAGTACTTC. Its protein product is CATSSPSRTQYF.